One T cell receptor beta chain is described in this entry. Other nucleotide sequences from this sample produce the same CDR3. It was CD45RO-negative cells, positively selected for CCR7, that made up naive CD8 cells, with terminally differentiated effector memory CD45RA+ cells excluded. The data were taken from a study of shared clonotypes between healthy human individuals. The CDR3 spans 14 residues. The germline CDR1 and CDR2 sequences are LGHNA and YNFKEQ. The V and J ends lost 4 bases and 8 bases, in that order; junction bases with no gene match: 8. Sequencing used immunoSEQ multiplex PCR; TCRdb keeps in-frame clones, though not all of them. The sample contains nearly 2 million clones, approximately 94% of which appear only once.

The chain employs TRBV4-2 and TRBJ1-5; 7 bases are shared with TRBD1. The TCR comes from a young man in good health. The sample comprised naive CD8+ T cells sorted from blood. CDR3 region: CASSPRQGQEPQHF. The CDR3 DNA reads TGTGCCAGCAGCCCACGACAGGGTCAGGAGCCCCAGCATTTT.